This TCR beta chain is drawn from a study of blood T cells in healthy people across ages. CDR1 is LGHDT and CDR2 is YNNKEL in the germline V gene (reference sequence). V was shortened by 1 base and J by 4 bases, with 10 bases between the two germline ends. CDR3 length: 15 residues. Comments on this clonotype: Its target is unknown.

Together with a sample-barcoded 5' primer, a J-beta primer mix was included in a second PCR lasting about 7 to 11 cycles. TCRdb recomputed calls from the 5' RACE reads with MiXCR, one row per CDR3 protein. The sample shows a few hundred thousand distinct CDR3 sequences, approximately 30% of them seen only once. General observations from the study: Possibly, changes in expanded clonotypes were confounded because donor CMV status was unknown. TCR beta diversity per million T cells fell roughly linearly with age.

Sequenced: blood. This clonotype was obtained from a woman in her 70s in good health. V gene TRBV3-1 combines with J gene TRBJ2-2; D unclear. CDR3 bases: TGTGCCAGCAGCCAAGGCCTCACGGCCACCGGGGAGCTGTTTTTT. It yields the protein CASSQGLTATGELFF.